A single sample gave rise to the 18 T cell receptor beta chains below, sequenced in a study of Ad26.COV2.S vaccination and SARS-CoV-2 variants. The assay was immunoSEQ multiplex PCR, and TCRdb's table has in-frame clones only and misses some. The sample contains under 150,000 clones, 80% to 90% of which appear only once. The sample consisted of peripheral blood, taken after recovery from COVID-19. The receptors were gathered from a human donor who had recovered from COVID-19.

The chain is built from TRBV7-9 and TRBJ2-2; possibly TRBD1 for D (6 bases). In germline, CDR1 is SEHNR, CDR2 FQNEAQ (reference sequence). There are 14 residues in the CDR3. V lost 5 bases, J lost 6 bases, and 13 bases lay in between. In DNA form, the CDR3 reads TGTGCCAGCAGCGTTACAGGGCTACCCGGGGAGCTGTTTTTT. Translated: CASSVTGLPGELFF.

This chain joins TRBV5-6 and TRBJ2-3, with unresolved D. Germline V gene data show CDR1 as SGHDT and CDR2 as YYEEEE. V was shortened by 4 bases and J by 2 bases, with 8 bases between the two germline ends. The CDR3 has 13 amino acids. The DNA of the CDR3 is TGTGCCAGCAGCACGCCCCCCACAGATACGCAGTATTTT. It codes for CASSTPPTDTQYF.

The chain carries TRBV19 and TRBJ2-1; the D is unclear. Germline CDR1 and CDR2: LNHDA and SQIVND (reference sequence). V was shortened by 3 bases and J by 9 bases, with 6 bases between the two germline ends. The CDR3 sequence is 11 residues long. The CDR3 DNA follows: TGTGCCAGTAGTATGTCTGGTGAGCAGTTCTTC. Translated: CASSMSGEQFF.

V gene TRBV30 combines with J gene TRBJ1-5, with 9 nucleotides matching TRBD1. This CDR3 spans 14 amino acids. CDR1 and CDR2 (germline): GTSNPN, SVGIG (reference sequence). V lost 2 bases, J lost 5 bases, and 4 bases stayed unmatched. In DNA, the CDR3 is TGTGCCTGGAGTTCGGGACAGGGAGATCAGCCCCAGCATTTT. It specifies CAWSSGQGDQPQHF. Supplemented by reference TRBV30 and TRBJ1-5, the full variable domain reads SQTIHQWPATLVQPVGSPLSLECTVEGTSNPNLYWYRQAAGRGLQLLFYSVGIGQISSEVPQNLSASRPQDRQFILSSKKLLLSDSGFYLCAWSSGQGDQPQHFGDGTRLSIL.

The chain employs TRBV28 and TRBJ2-7; no clear D. CDR3 size: 12 residues. CDR1 MDHEN and CDR2 SYDVKM come from the germline V gene. Trimming shortened V by 5 bases and J by 2 bases, and 7 bases separated the two germline ends. The CDR3 coding sequence is TGTGCCAGCAGTCCCCCGACCTACGAGCAGTACTTC. This sequence encodes CASSPPTYEQYF.

The chain carries TRBV5-4 and TRBJ2-5; perhaps TRBD1 as D (6 bases). Trimming stripped 3 bases from V and 5 bases from J, with 14 bases between. Germline CDR1 is SGHNT and CDR2 is YYREEE (reference sequence). The CDR3 sequence is 14 residues long. CDR3 region: CASSYLGQFETQYF. The CDR3 region has the DNA TGTGCCAGCAGCTATCTGGGACAATTTGAGACCCAGTACTTC. The full variable domain, its missing parts supplied by reference TRBV5-4 and TRBJ2-5, is ETGVTQSPTHLIKTRGQQVTLRCSSQSGHNTVSWYQQALGQGPQFIFQYYREEENGRGNFPPRFSGLQFPNYSSELNVNALELDDSALYLCASSYLGQFETQYFGPGTRLLVL.

This chain joins TRBV7-6 and TRBJ2-7, with TRBD2 matching 9 bases. Per the germline V gene, CDR1 is SGHVS and CDR2 is FNYEAQ. The CDR3 spans 18 residues. Trimming at V came to 4 bases and at J to 0 bases, leaving 13 bases not matched to a gene. CDR3 DNA: TGTGCCAGCAGCTCCGGAGCGGGGGGACACTCAGCCTCCTACGAGCAGTACTTC. Amino acid sequence: CASSSGAGGHSASYEQYF.

This chain joins TRBV5-4 and TRBJ1-1; D not resolved. Germline lookup yields CDR1 SGHNT and CDR2 YYREEE (reference sequence). The CDR3 extends over 13 amino acids. The ends were cut back, 10 bases at V and 4 bases at J, with 17 bases in the middle. The CDR3 bases are TGTGCCGTACCATCCCCGGGGAGCACTGAAGCTTTCTTT. The encoded protein is CAVPSPGSTEAFF. Looking up the rest from reference TRBV5-4 and TRBJ1-1 gives the full variable domain: ETGVTQSPTHLIKTRGQQVTLRCSSQSGHNTVSWYQQALGQGPQFIFQYYREEENGRGNFPPRFSGLQFPNYSSELNVNALELDDSALYLCAVPSPGSTEAFFGQGTRLTVV.

The V call is TRBV12-5, the J call TRBJ2-2; 7 bases line up with TRBD1. Germline V gene data show CDR1 as LGHNT and CDR2 as FRNRAP. The CDR3 consists of 16 residues. The V and J ends lost 8 bases and 2 bases, in that order; junction bases with no gene match: 11. DNA of the CDR3: TGTGCTAGTAGTTCTGGCAACAGGGGTAACACCGGGGAGCTGTTTTTT. Protein: CASSSGNRGNTGELFF.

The V and J genes are TRBV6-6 and TRBJ2-1; possible D gene TRBD1, 6 bases. The germline V gene has CDR1 MNHNY and CDR2 SVGAGI (reference sequence). V lost 1 base, J lost 8 bases, and 18 bases lay in between. The CDR3 consists of 16 residues. The CDR3 loop is CASSYLIPGSGDEQFF. CDR3 nucleotide sequence: TGTGCCAGCAGTTACTTAATTCCGGGATCAGGGGATGAGCAGTTCTTC.

V usage is TRBV3-1 (or the pseudogene TRBV3-2) and J usage is TRBJ1-1; no reliable D call. CDR3 size: 13 residues. Germline CDR1 and CDR2: LGHDT and YNNKEL (reference sequence). The ends were cut back, 6 bases at V and 5 bases at J, with 13 bases in the middle. Here the CDR3 DNA reads TGTGCCAGCAGTATTGGCGGGCCGACTGAAGCTTTCTTT. Its protein is CASSIGGPTEAFF.

The chain links TRBV10-3 to TRBJ1-3, with unresolved D. The CDR3 is made up of 13 amino acids. V was pared by 6 bases and J by 4 bases, with 10 bases between. The germline V gene has CDR1 ENHRY and CDR2 SYGVKD. The CDR3 DNA is TGTGCCATCAGAGACGGGAAGGGAAACACCATATATTTT. Translation gives CAIRDGKGNTIYF.

The chain joins TRBV11-2 to TRBJ2-3; 8 nucleotides agree with TRBD2. This CDR3 spans 14 amino acids. In germline, CDR1 is SGHAT, CDR2 FQNNGV. Trimming removed 1 base from V and 6 bases from J; junction bases left unmatched: 3. CDR3 region: CASSLGGGTDTQYF. The CDR3 DNA sequence: TGTGCCAGCAGCTTAGGCGGGGGGACGGATACGCAGTATTTT.

V gene TRBV2 combines with J gene TRBJ1-5, with D tentatively TRBD1 (6 bases). CDR1 is SNHLY and CDR2 is FYNNEI in the germline V gene. V lost 3 bases and J lost 9, with 18 bases in between. The CDR3 spans 15 residues. CDR3 in amino acids: CASSEPDRLPGPQHF. The CDR3 nucleotides are TGTGCCAGCAGTGAGCCGGACAGATTGCCTGGGCCCCAGCATTTT.

The chain employs TRBV5-6 and TRBJ2-3; D possibly corresponds to TRBD1 (6 bases). Germline CDR1 reads SGHDT; CDR2 reads YYEEEE. V was clipped by 4 bases and J by 2 bases, with 20 bases between them. The length of the CDR3 is 17 residues. CDR3 residues: CASSHSLQGDSTDTQYF. CDR3 in DNA: TGTGCCAGCAGCCATTCATTACAGGGAGATTCCACAGATACGCAGTATTTT.

The chain uses TRBV4-1 and TRBJ1-6, with 7 bases lining up with TRBD1. The CDR3 consists of 14 residues. CDR1 and CDR2 (germline): MGHRA, YSYEKL. V gave up 1 base and J gave up 9 bases; unmatched junction bases: 3. For the CDR3, the DNA is TGCGCCAGCAGCCAAGGACAGGGACCTTCACCCCTCCACTTT. Its protein is CASSQGQGPSPLHF.

V is TRBV3-1 (or the pseudogene TRBV3-2) and J is TRBJ2-7; 11 bases align to TRBD1. Germline V CDR1 and CDR2: LGHDT, YNNKEL (reference sequence). This CDR3 contains 13 residues. Unmatched junction bases numbered 3, after V lost 10 bases and J lost 1 base. The CDR3 sequence is CATGTGGSYEQYF. DNA of the CDR3: TGTGCCACCGGGACAGGGGGATCCTACGAGCAGTACTTC.

The rearrangement joins TRBV7-2 to TRBJ2-5; D unresolved. CDR1 is SGHTA and CDR2 is FQGNSA in the germline V gene. V lost 3 bases and J 4 bases, leaving 12 bases between the germline ends. CDR3 length: 14 residues. Here the CDR3 reads CASSFYFNTETQYF. The CDR3, as DNA: TGTGCCAGCAGCTTTTATTTCAACACAGAGACCCAGTACTTC.